The clone carrying this T cell receptor (beta chain) was recorded many times. The sample belongs to a study of T-cell reconstitution after alpha-beta-depleted transplantation in children. Unmatched junction bases numbered 6, after V lost 3 bases and J lost 3 bases. The CDR3 has 14 residues. In germline, CDR1 is DFQATT, CDR2 SNEGSKA (reference sequence). TCRbeta library construction was performed incorporating unique molecular identifiers. MiXCR, applied by TCRdb to the PCR reads, yields one record per CDR3 protein. The sample contains about 300,000 distinct CDR3 sequences, around 9.1% of which appear only once.

The sample consisted of PBMCs, taken before TCRalphabeta/CD19-depleted stem cell transplant. The receptor comes from a boy younger than two with acute myeloid leukemia, due to receive a stem cell transplant. The chain carries TRBV20-1 and TRBJ2-3, with 7 bases fitting TRBD2. CDR3 in DNA: TGCAGTGCTAGCGCGACTAGCATAACAGATACGCAGTATTTT. Amino acids: CSASATSITDTQYF.